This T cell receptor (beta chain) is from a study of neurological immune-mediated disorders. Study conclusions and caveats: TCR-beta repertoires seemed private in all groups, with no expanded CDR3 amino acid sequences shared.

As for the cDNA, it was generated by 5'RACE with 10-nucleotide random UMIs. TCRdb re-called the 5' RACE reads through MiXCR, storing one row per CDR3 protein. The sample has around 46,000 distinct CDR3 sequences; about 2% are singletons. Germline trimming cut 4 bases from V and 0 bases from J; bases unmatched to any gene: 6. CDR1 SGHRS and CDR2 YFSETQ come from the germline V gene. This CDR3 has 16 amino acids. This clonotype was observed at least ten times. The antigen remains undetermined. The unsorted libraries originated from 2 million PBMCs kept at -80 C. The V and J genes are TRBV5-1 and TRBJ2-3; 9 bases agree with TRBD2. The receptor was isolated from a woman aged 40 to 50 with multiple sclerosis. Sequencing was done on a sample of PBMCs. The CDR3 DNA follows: TGCGCCAGCAGCCAGGGACTAGCCTGGAGCACAGATACGCAGTATTTT. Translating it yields CASSQGLAWSTDTQYF. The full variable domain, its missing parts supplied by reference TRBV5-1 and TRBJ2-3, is KAGVTQTPRYLIKTRGQQVTLSCSPISGHRSVSWYQQTPGQGLQFLFEYFSETQRNKGNFPGRFSGRQFSNSRSEMNVSTLELGDSALYLCASSQGLAWSTDTQYFGPGTRLTVL.